This TCR beta chain stems from a study of blood T cell repertoires in COVID-19. Some clones are missing from TCRdb's copy, which holds only in-frame ones; the method was immunoSEQ multiplex PCR. The table has 180,000 or so clones, more than 75% seen once. Germline V gene data show CDR1 as LGHDT and CDR2 as YNNKEL (reference sequence). The CDR3 spans 15 residues. V trimming: 4 bases; J trimming: 6 bases; junction bases outside the gene matches: 6. This TCR was recovered from a person aged 65-85 years with COVID-19, enrolled during active disease. The sequencing input was peripheral blood. The V gene is TRBV3-1 (or the pseudogene TRBV3-2), the J gene TRBJ1-4, with 9 bases fitting TRBD1. CDR3 in amino acids: CASSRPRTGDEKLFF. The CDR3 coding sequence is TGTGCCAGCAGCCGACCCCGGACAGGGGATGAAAAACTGTTTTTT.